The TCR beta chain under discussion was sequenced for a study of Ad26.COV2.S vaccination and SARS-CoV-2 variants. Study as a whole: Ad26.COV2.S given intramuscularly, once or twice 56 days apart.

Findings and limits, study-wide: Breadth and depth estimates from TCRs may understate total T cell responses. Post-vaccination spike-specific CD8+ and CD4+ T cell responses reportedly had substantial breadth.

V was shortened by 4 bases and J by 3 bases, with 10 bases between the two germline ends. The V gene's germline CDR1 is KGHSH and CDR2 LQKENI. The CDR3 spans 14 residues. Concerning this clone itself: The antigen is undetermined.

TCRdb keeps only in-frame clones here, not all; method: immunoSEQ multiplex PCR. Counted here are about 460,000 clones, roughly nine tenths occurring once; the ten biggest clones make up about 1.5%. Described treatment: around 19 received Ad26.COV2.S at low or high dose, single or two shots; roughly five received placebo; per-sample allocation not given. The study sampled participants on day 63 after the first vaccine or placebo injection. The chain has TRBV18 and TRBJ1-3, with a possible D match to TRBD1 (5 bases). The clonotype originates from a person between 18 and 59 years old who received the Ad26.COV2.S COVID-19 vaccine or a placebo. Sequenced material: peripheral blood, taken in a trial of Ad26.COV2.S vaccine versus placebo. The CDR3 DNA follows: TGTGCCAGCTCACGGGAGGGGTTTGGAAACACCATATATTTT. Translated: CASSREGFGNTIYF.